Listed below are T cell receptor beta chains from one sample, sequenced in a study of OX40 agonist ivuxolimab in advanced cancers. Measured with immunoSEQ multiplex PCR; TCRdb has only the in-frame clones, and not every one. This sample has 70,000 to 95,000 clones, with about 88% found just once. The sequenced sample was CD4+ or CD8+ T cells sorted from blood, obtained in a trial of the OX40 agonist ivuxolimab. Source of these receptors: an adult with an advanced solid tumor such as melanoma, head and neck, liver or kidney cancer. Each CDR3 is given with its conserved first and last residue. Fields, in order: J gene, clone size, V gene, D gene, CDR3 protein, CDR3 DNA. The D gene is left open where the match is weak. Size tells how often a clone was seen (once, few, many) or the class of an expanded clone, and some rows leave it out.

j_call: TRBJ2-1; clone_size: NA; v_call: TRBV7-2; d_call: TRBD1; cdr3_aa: CASSLDRGLYNEQFF; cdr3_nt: TGTGCCAGCAGCTTAGACAGGGGGCTCTACAATGAGCAGTTCTTC
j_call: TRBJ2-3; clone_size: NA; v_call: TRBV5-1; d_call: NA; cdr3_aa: CASSLATVGDTQYF; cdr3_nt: TGCGCCAGCAGCTTGGCTACGGTGGGGGATACGCAGTATTTT
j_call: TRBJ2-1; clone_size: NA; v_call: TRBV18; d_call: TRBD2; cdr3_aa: CASSPGLAVDEQFF; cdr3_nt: TGTGCCAGCTCACCCGGACTAGCGGTCGATGAGCAGTTCTTC
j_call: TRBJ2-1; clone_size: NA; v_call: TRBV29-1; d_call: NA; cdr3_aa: CSVFLTLMSSYNEQFF; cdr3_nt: TGCAGCGTCTTCCTGACTCTGATGAGCTCCTACAATGAGCAGTTCTTC
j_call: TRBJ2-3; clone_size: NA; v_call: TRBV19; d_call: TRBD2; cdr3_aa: CASRTSGSGDTQYF; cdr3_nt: TGTGCCAGTAGGACTAGCGGGAGTGGAGATACGCAGTATTTT
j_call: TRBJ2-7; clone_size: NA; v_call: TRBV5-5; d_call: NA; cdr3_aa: CASSLAGGATYEQYF; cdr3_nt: TGTGCCAGCAGCTTGGCGGGTGGGGCAACCTACGAGCAGTACTTC
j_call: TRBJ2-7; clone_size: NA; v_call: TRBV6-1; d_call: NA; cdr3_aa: CASSEWGASYEQYF; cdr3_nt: TGTGCCAGCAGTGAATGGGGGGCATCCTACGAGCAGTACTTC
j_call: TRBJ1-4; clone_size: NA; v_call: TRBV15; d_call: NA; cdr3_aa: CVTSRGSREMEKLFF; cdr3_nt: TGTGTCACCAGCAGAGGATCCAGGGAAATGGAAAAACTGTTTTTT
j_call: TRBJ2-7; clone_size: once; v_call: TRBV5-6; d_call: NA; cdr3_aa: CASSLVADLRDEQYF; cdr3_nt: TGTGCCAGCAGCTTGGTAGCGGACCTCCGGGACGAGCAGTACTTC
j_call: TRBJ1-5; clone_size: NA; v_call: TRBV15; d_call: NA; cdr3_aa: CATSRSSNQPQHF; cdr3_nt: TGTGCCACCAGTCGCAGTAGCAATCAGCCCCAGCATTTT
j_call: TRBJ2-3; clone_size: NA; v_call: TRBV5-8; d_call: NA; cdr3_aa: CASSLVGVTAGPTDTQYF; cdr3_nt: TGTGCCAGCAGCTTAGTGGGGGTGACAGCTGGGCCGACAGATACGCAGTATTTT
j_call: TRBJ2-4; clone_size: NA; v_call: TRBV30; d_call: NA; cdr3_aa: CAWSGTTMSKNIQYF; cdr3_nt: TGTGCCTGGAGTGGGACAACCATGTCCAAAAACATTCAGTACTTC
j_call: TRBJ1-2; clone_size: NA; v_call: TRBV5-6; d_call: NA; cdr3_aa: CASSLGFSNYGYTF; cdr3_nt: TGTGCCAGCAGCTTGGGGTTTTCTAACTATGGCTACACCTTC
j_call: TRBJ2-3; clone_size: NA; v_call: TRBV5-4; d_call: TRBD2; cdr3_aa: CASSLLAGGDTQYF; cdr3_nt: TGTGCCAGCAGCTTGCTAGCGGGGGGGGATACGCAGTATTTT
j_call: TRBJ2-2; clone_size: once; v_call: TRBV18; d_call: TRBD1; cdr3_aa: CASSPRPGQGRFANTGELFF; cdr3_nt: TGTGCCAGCTCACCACGTCCGGGACAGGGTCGTTTTGCGAACACCGGGGAGCTGTTTTTT
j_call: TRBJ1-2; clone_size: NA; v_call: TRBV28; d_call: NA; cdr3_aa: CASSPDSFGGFYGYTF; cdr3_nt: TGTGCCAGCAGCCCGGACAGTTTCGGGGGATTTTATGGCTACACCTTC
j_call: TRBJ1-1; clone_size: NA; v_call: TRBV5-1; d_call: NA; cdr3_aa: CASSFSAQDTEAFF; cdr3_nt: TGCGCCAGCAGCTTTTCCGCTCAGGACACTGAAGCTTTCTTT
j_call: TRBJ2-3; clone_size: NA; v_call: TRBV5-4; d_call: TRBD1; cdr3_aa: CASSSPGQGWDTQYF; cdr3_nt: TGTGCCAGCAGCTCACCGGGACAGGGGTGGGATACGCAGTATTTT
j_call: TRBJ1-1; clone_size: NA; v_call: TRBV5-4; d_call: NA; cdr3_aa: CASQEAQNTEAFF; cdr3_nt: TGTGCCAGCCAGGAGGCCCAGAACACTGAAGCTTTCTTT
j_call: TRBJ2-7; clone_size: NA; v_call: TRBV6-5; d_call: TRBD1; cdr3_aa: CASGGTGFEQYF; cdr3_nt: TGTGCCAGCGGGGGGACAGGGTTCGAGCAGTACTTC
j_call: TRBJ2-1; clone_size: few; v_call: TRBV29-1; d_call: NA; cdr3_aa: CSVVGPSFSSEQFF; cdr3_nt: TGCAGCGTCGTCGGACCGTCCTTTAGTAGTGAGCAGTTCTTC
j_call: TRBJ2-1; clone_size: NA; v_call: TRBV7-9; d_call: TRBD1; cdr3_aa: CASSTDRKRIEERNEQFF; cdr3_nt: TGTGCCAGCAGCACGGACAGGAAAAGAATCGAGGAGCGAAATGAGCAGTTCTTC
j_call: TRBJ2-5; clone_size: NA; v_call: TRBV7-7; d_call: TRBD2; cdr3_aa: CASSLGLAGGQETQYF; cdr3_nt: TGTGCTAGCAGCCTGGGACTAGCGGGAGGGCAAGAGACCCAGTACTTC
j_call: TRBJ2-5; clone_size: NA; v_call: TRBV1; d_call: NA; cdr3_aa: CTSSSLAGPTQETQYF; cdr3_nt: TGCACCAGCAGTAGCTTAGCGGGGCCCACCCAAGAGACCCAGTACTTC
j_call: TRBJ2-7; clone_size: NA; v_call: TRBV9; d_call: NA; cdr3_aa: CASSVGLNATYEQYF; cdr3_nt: TGTGCCAGCAGCGTAGGTCTGAACGCCACCTACGAGCAGTACTTC
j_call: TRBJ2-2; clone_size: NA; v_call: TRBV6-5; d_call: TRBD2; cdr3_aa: CASTEGLVGTGELFF; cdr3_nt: TGTGCCAGCACCGAGGGACTAGTCGGAACCGGGGAGCTGTTTTTT
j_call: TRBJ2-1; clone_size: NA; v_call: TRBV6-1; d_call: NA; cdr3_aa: CASSERGGPFYNEQFF; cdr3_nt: TGTGCCAGCAGTGAACGGGGCGGGCCTTTCTACAATGAGCAGTTCTTC
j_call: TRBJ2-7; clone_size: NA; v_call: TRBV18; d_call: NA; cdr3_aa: CASSPPGSRASYEQYF; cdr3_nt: TGTGCCAGCTCACCACCGGGTTCCAGGGCAAGCTACGAGCAGTACTTC
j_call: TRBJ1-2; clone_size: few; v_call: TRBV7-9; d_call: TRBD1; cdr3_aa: CASSLAGQFYGYTF; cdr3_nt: TGTGCCAGCAGCTTGGCGGGACAGTTCTATGGCTACACCTTC
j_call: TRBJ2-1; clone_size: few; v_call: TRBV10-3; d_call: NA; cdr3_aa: CAISVAGSSEQFF; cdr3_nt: TGTGCCATCAGTGTGGCCGGTTCCAGTGAGCAGTTCTTC
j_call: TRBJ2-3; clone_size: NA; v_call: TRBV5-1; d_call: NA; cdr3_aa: CASSQKSLGDTQYF; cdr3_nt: TGCGCCAGCAGCCAAAAAAGCCTAGGAGATACGCAGTATTTT
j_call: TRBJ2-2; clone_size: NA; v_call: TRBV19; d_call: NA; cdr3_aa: CASGKGLDGTGELFF; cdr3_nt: TGTGCCAGTGGAAAGGGCCTTGATGGCACCGGGGAGCTGTTTTTT
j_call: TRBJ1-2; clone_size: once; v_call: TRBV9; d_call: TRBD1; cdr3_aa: CASSVFPPGTGGSYTF; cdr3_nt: TGTGCCAGCAGCGTATTCCCCCCCGGGACAGGGGGAAGCTACACCTTC
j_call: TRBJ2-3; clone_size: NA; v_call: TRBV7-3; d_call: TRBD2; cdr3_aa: CASSASSGPGFGTQYF; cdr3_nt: TGTGCCAGCAGCGCATCTAGCGGCCCGGGCTTCGGTACGCAGTATTTT
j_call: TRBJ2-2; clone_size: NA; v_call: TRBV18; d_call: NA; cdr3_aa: CASSPGRPGELFF; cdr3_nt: TGTGCCAGCTCACCAGGGCGCCCCGGGGAGCTGTTTTTT
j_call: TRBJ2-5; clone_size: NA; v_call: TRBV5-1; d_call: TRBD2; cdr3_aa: CASSLEASGGVQETQYF; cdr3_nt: TGCGCCAGCAGCTTGGAAGCTAGCGGGGGTGTTCAAGAGACCCAGTACTTC
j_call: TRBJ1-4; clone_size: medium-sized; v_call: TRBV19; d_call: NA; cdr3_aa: CASSKRSTNEKLFF; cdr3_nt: TGTGCCAGTAGTAAACGCTCAACTAATGAAAAACTGTTTTTT
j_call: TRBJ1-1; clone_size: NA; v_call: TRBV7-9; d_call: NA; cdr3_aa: CASSPRGAGNTEAFF; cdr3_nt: TGTGCCAGCAGCCCCCGGGGGGCCGGGAACACTGAAGCTTTCTTT
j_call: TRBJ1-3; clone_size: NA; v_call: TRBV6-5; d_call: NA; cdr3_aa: CASSTQGNTIYF; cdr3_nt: TGCGCCAGCAGTACACAGGGAAACACCATATATTTT
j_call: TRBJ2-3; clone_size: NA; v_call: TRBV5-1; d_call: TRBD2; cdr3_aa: CASSPITSGGTDTQYF; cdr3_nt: TGCGCCAGCAGCCCGATAACTAGCGGGGGCACAGATACGCAGTATTTT
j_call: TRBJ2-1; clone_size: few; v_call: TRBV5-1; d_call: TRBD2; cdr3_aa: CASSSLAGGYNEQFF; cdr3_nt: TGCGCCAGCAGCTCACTAGCGGGAGGCTACAATGAGCAGTTCTTC
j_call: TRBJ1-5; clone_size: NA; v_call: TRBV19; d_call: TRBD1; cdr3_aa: CASSMGTVSNQPQHF; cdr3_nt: TGTGCCAGTAGTATGGGGACAGTTAGCAATCAGCCCCAGCATTTT
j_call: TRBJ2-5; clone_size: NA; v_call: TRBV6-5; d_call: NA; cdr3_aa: CASSYSNSEETQYF; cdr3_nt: TGTGCCAGCAGTTACTCGAACAGCGAAGAGACCCAGTACTTC
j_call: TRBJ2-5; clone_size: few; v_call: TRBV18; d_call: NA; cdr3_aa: CASSPSSGDRETQYF; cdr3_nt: TGTGCCAGCTCACCAAGTTCAGGGGATCGGGAGACCCAGTACTTC
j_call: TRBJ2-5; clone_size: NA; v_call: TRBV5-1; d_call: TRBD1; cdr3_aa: CASSLAPGQQETQYF; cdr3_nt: TGCGCCAGCAGCTTGGCCCCGGGACAGCAAGAGACCCAGTACTTC
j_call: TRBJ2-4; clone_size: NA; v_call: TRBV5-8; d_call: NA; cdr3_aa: CASSLGRLPTDIQYF; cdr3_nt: TGTGCCAGCAGCTTGGGTCGGCTCCCGACGGACATTCAGTACTTC
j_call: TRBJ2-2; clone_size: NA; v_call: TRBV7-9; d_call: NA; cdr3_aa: CASSLNRVAGELFF; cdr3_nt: TGTGCCAGCAGCTTGAACAGGGTGGCCGGGGAGCTGTTTTTT
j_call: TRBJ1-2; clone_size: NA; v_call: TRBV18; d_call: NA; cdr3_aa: CASSPSGEGYTF; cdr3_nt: TGTGCCAGCTCTCCGAGCGGGGAAGGCTACACCTTC
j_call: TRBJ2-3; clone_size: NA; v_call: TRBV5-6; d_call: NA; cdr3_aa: CASSFGDRASETQYF; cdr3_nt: TGTGCCAGCAGCTTTGGGGATAGGGCTTCAGAAACGCAGTATTTT
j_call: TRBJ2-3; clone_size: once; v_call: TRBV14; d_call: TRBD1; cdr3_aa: CASSQDRGKTRDTQYF; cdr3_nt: TGTGCCAGCAGCCAGGACAGGGGAAAGACAAGAGATACGCAGTATTTT
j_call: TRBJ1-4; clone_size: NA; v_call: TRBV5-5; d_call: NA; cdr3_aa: CASSFFGLAEKLFF; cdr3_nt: TGTGCCAGCAGCTTTTTTGGCCTGGCTGAAAAACTGTTTTTT
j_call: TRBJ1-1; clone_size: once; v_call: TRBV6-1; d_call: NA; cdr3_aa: CALTGRTEAFF; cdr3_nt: TGTGCCTTAACGGGGCGCACTGAAGCTTTCTTT
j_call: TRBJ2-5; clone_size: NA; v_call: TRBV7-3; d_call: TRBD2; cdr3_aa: CASSLTGGALAGDGETQYF; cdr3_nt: TGTGCCAGCAGCTTAACCGGGGGGGCTCTAGCGGGAGACGGCGAGACCCAGTACTTC
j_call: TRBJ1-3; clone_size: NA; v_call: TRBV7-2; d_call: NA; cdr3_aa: CASSLVSGNTIYF; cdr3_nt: TGTGCCAGCAGCTTAGTCTCTGGAAACACCATATATTTT
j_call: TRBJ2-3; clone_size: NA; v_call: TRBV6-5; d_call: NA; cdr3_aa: CASSYSGQGTDTQYF; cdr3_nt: TGTGCCAGCAGTTACTCGGGGCAGGGTACAGATACGCAGTATTTT
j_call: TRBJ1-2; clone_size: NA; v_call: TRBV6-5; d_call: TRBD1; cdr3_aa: CASSYTGVGGYTF; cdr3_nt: TGTGCCAGCAGTTATACAGGGGTAGGAGGCTACACCTTC
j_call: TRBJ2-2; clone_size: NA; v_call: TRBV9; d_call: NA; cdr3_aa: CASRQNPNTGELFF; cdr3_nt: TGTGCCAGCCGACAGAACCCGAACACCGGGGAGCTGTTTTTT
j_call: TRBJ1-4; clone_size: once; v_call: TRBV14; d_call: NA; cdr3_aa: CASRRNGGGEKLFF; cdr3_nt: TGTGCCAGCAGGAGAAACGGGGGTGGTGAAAAACTGTTTTTT
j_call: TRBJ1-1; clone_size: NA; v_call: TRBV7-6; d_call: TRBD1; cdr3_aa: CASSPGQGNTEAFF; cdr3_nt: TGTGCCAGCAGCCCGGGACAGGGTAACACTGAAGCTTTCTTT
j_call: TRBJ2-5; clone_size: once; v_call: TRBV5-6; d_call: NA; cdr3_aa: CASSFVGKETQYF; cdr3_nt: TGTGCCAGCAGCTTTGTGGGGAAAGAGACCCAGTACTTC